This T cell receptor beta chain is from a study of blood T cell repertoires in COVID-19. On the study more broadly: The United States, Italy and Spain were the sources of the acute and convalescent COVID-19 samples.

In terms of age and location, participants ranged from roughly 18 to 95 years and lived in under 30 US areas. Participants were placed into cohorts based on the clinical history they reported. Symptom resolution, clearance, or two negative PCRs marked donors in Cohort 3 as recovered. This table comes from immunoSEQ multiplex PCR, and its TCRdb copy is limited to in-frame clones, with some not included. The data contain 250,000 to 350,000 clones, roughly nine tenths of them singletons. Trimming took 3 bases from V and 2 from J, leaving 17 bases between them. The length of the CDR3 is 17 residues. CDR1 and CDR2 (germline): SGHAT, FQNNGV.

This chain connects TRBV11-2 to TRBJ2-1; D is possibly TRBD2 (7 bases). This TCR was recovered from a woman between 18 and 29 years old who had recovered from COVID-19. The sample taken for sequencing was PBMCs or T cells enriched from blood (not recorded which). Written as DNA, the CDR3 is TGTGCCAGCAGCTTGTCACTAGGGGGGGAACCCTACAATGAGCAGTTCTTC. It yields the protein CASSLSLGGEPYNEQFF.